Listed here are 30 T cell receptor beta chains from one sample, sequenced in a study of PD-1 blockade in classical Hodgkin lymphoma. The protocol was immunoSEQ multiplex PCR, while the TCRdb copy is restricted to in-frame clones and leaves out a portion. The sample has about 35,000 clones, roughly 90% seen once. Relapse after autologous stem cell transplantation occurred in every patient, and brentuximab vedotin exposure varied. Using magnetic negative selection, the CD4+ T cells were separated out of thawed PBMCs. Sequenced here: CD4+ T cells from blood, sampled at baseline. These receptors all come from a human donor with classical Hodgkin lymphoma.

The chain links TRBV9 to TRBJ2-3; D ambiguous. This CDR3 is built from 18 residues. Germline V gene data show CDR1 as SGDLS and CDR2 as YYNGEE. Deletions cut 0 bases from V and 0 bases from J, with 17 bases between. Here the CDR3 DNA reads TGTGCCAGCAGCGTAGAATTAGCACGATCACTTAGCACAGATACGCAGTATTTT. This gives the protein CASSVELARSLSTDTQYF. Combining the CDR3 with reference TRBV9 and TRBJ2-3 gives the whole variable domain DSGVTQTPKHLITATGQRVTLRCSPRSGDLSVYWYQQSLDQGLQFLIQYYNGEERAKGNILERFSAQQFPDLHSELNLSSLELGDSALYFCASSVELARSLSTDTQYFGPGTRLTVL.

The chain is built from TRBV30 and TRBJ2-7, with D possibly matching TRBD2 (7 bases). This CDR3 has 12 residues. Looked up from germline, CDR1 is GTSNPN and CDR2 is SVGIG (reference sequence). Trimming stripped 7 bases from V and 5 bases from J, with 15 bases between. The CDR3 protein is CASHPGGHEQYF. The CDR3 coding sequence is TGTGCCTCCCACCCGGGGGGCCACGAGCAGTACTTC.

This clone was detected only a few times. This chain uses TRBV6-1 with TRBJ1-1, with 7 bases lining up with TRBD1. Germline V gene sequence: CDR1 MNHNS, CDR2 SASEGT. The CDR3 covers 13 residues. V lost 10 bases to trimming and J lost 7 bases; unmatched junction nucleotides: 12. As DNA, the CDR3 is TGTGCCACCCCGGGACAGAATCTTATTGAAGCTTTCTTT. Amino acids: CATPGQNLIEAFF.

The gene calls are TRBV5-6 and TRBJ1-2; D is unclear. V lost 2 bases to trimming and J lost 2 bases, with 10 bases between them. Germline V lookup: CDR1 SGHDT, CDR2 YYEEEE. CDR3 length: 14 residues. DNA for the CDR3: TGTGCCAGCAGCTTCTTAGGACGGAACTATGGCTACACCTTC. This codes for CASSFLGRNYGYTF.

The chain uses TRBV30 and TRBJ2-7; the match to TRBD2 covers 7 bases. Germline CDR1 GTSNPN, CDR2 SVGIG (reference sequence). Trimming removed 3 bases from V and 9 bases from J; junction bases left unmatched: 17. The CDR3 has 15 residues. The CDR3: CAWSGPGLPLTGQYF. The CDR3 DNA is TGTGCCTGGAGCGGTCCGGGACTACCCCTCACGGGGCAGTACTTC.

The CDR3 spells CASRSPGGRPYNEQFF. For the CDR3, the DNA is TGTGCCAGCAGATCCCCCGGCGGGAGGCCATACAATGAGCAGTTCTTC. The chain recombines TRBV11-2 with TRBJ2-1; TRBD2 aligns across 8 bases. This CDR3 has 16 amino acids. V lost 6 bases, J lost 4 bases, and 11 bases stayed unmatched. Looked up from germline, CDR1 is SGHAT and CDR2 is FQNNGV.

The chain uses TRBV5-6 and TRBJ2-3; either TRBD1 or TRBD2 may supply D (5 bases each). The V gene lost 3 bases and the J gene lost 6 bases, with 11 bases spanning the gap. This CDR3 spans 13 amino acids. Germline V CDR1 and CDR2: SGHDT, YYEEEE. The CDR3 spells CASSSGASDTQYF. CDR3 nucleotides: TGTGCCAGCAGCTCCGGGGCTAGTGATACGCAGTATTTT.

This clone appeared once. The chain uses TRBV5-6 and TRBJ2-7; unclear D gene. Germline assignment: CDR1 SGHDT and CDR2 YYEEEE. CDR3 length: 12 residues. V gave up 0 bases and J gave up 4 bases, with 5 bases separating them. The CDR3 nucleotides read TGTGCCAGCAGCTTGGATCGTTACGAGCAGTACTTC. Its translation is CASSLDRYEQYF.

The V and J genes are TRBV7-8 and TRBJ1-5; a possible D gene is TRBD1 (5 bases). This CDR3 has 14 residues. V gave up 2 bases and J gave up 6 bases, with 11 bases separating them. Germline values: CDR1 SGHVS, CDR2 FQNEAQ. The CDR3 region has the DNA TGTGCCAGCAGCTTAAGAGGGGTAGGTCAGCCCCAGCATTTT. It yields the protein CASSLRGVGQPQHF.

DNA of the CDR3: TGCGCCAGCAACCCCGGGGGGTCGAGGACTGAAGCTTTCTTT. Amino acid sequence: CASNPGGSRTEAFF. The rearrangement joins TRBV5-1 to TRBJ1-1; D may be TRBD1 (5 bases). CDR1 is SGHRS and CDR2 is YFSETQ in the germline V gene. The V and J ends lost 6 bases and 5 bases respectively, with 17 bases between them. The CDR3 loop spans 14 amino acids.

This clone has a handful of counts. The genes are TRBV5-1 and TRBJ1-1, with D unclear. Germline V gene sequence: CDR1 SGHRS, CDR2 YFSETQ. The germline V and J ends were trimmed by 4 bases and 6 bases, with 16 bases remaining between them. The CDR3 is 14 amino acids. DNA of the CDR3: TGCGCCAGCAGCCCGGAGGGTGAGAGCCCTGAAGCTTTCTTT. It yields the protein CASSPEGESPEAFF.

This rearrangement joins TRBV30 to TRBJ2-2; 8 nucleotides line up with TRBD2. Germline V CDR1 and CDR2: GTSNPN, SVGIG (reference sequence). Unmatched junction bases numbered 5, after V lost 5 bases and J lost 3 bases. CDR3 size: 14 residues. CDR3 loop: CAWVTSAHTGELFF. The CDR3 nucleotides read TGTGCCTGGGTGACTAGCGCGCACACCGGGGAGCTGTTTTTT.

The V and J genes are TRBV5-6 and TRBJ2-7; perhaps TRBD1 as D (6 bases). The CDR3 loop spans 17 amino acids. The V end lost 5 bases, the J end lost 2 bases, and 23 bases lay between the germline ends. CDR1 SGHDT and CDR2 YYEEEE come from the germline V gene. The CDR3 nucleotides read TGTGCCAGCAGTGGGGGCCGACTTAAAGACAGTACCTACGAGCAGTACTTC. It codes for CASSGGRLKDSTYEQYF.

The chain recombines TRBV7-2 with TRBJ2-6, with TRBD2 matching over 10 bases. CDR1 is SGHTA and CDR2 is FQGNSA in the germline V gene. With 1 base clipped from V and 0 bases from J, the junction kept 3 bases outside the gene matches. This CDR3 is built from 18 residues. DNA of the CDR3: TGTGCCAGCAGCTTAGGTCTAGCGGGAGCCTCTGGGGCCAACGTCCTGACTTTC. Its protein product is CASSLGLAGASGANVLTF. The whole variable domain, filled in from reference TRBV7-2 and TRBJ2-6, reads GAGVSQSPSNKVTEKGKDVELRCDPISGHTALYWYRQSLGQGLEFLIYFQGNSAPDKSGLPSDRFSAERTGGSVSTLTIQRTQQEDSAVYLCASSLGLAGASGANVLTFGAGSRLTVL.

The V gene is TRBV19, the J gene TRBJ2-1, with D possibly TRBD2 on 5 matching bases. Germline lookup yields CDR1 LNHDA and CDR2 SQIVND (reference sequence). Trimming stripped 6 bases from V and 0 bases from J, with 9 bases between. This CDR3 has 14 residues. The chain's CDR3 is CASRSEGSYNEQFF. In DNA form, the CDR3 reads TGTGCCAGTAGGAGCGAGGGCTCCTACAATGAGCAGTTCTTC.

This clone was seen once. CDR3 bases: TGTGCCAGCAGTTTATCCGGAGTTAAGCCCTTTTGGGTCTACAATGAGCAGTTCTTC. It encodes CASSLSGVKPFWVYNEQFF. The chain uses TRBV27 and TRBJ2-1; D gene uncertain. The germline V and J ends were trimmed by 0 bases and 3 bases, with 21 bases remaining between them. This CDR3 is 19 amino acids long. Germline V gene lookup returns CDR1 MNHEY and CDR2 SMNVEV (reference sequence).

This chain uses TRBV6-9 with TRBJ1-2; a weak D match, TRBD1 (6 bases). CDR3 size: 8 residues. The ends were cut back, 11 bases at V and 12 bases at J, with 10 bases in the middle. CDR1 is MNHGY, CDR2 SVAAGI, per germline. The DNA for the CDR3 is TGTGCCGGACGGGACAACACCTTC. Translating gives CAGRDNTF.

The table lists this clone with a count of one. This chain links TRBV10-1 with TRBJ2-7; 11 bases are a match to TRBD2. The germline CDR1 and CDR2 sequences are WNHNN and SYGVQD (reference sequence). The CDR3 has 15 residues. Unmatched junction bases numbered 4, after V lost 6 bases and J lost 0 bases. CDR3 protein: CASSEGLADSYEQYF. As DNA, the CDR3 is TGCGCCAGCAGCGAGGGACTAGCGGACTCCTACGAGCAGTACTTC.

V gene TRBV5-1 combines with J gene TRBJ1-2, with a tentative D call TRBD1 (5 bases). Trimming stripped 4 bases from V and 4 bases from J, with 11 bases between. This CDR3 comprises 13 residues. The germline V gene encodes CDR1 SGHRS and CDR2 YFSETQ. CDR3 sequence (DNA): TGCGCCAGCAGCCGGCAGGGCGCCTATGGCTACACCTTC. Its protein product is CASSRQGAYGYTF.

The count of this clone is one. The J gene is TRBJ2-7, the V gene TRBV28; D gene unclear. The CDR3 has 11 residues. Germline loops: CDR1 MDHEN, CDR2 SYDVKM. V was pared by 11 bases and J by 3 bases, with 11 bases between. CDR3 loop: CALGVGYEQYF. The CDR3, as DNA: TGTGCCTTGGGCGTCGGCTACGAGCAGTACTTC.

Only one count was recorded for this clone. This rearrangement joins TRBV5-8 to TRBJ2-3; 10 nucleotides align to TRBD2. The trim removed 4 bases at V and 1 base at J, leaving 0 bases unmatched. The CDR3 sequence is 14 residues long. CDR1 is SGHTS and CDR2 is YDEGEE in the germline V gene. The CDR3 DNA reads TGTGCCAGCAGCCTAGCGGGAGGCACAGATACGCAGTATTTT. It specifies CASSLAGGTDTQYF. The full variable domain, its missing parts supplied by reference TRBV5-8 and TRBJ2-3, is EAGVTQSPTHLIKTRGQQATLRCSPISGHTSVYWYQQALGLGLQFLLWYDEGEERNRGNFPPRFSGRQFPNYSSELNVNALELEDSALYLCASSLAGGTDTQYFGPGTRLTVL.

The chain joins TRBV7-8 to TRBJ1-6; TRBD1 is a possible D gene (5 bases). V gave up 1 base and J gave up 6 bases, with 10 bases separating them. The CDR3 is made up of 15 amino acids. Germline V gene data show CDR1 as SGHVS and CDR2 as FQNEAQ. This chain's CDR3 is CASSLEAGRNSPLHF. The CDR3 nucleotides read TGTGCCAGCAGCTTAGAGGCAGGGCGTAATTCACCCCTCCACTTT.

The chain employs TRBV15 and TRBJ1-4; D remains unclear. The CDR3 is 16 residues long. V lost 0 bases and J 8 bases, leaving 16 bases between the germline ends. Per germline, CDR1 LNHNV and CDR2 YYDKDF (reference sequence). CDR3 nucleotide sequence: TGTGCCACCAGCAGAGATCTGCAAGGGCTCGGGGAAAAACTGTTTTTT. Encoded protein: CATSRDLQGLGEKLFF.

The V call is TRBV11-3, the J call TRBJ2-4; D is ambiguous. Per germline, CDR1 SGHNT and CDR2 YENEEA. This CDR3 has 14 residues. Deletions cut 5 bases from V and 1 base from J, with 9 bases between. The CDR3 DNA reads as TGTGCCAGCAGCCGCGCCCGCGCCAAAAACATTCAGTACTTC. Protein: CASSRARAKNIQYF.

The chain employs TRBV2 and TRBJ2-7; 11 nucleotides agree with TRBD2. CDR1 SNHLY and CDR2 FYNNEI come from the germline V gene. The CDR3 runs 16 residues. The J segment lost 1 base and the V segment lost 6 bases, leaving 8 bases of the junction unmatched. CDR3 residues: CASRPGTSGGSYEQYF. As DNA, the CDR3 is TGTGCCAGCAGACCCGGGACTAGCGGAGGGTCCTACGAGCAGTACTTC. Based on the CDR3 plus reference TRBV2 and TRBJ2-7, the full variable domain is EPEVTQTPSHQVTQMGQEVILRCVPISNHLYFYWYRQILGQKVEFLVSFYNNEISEKSEIFDDQFSVERPDGSNFTLKIRSTKLEDSAMYFCASRPGTSGGSYEQYFGPGTRLTVT.

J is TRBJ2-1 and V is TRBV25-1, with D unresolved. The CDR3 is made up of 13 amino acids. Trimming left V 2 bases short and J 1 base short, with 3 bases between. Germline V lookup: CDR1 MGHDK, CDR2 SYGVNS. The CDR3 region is CASSELSYNEQFF. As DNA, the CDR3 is TGTGCCAGCAGTGAACTTTCCTACAATGAGCAGTTCTTC.

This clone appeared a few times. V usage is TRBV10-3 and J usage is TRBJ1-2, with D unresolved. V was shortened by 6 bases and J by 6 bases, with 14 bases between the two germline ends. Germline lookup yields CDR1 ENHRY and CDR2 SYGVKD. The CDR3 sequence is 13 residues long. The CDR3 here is CAIRSAGPDGYTF. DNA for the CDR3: TGTGCCATCAGGTCCGCGGGCCCAGATGGCTACACCTTC.

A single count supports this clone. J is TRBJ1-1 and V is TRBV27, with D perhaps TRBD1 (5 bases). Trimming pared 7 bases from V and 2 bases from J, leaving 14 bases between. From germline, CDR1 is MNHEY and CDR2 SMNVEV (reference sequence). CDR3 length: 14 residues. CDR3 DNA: TGTGCCAGCAAGGTTGGGGGAAGTAACACTGAAGCTTTCTTT. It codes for CASKVGGSNTEAFF.

This CDR3 reads CASSLGLAGVYEQYF. In nucleotides, the CDR3 is TGTGCCAGCAGCTTGGGGCTAGCGGGAGTCTACGAGCAGTACTTC. V gene TRBV5-6 combines with J gene TRBJ2-7, with 10 bases that match TRBD2. Per the germline V gene, CDR1 is SGHDT and CDR2 is YYEEEE. This CDR3 has 15 amino acids. V gave up 0 bases and J gave up 3 bases; unmatched junction bases: 3. The whole variable domain, remainder taken from reference TRBV5-6 and TRBJ2-7, is DAGVTQSPTHLIKTRGQQVTLRCSPKSGHDTVSWYQQALGQGPQFIFQYYEEEERQRGNFPDRFSGHQFPNYSSELNVNALLLGDSALYLCASSLGLAGVYEQYFGPGTRLTVT.

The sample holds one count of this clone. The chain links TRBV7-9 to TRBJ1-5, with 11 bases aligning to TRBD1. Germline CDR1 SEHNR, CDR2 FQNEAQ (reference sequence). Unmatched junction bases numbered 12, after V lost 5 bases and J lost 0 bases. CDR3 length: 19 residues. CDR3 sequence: CASSGRTGGLRYSNQPQHF. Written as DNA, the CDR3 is TGTGCCAGCAGCGGCAGGACAGGGGGCCTGCGTTATAGCAATCAGCCCCAGCATTTT.